This TCR beta chain is drawn from a study of blood T cell repertoires in COVID-19. How the authors handled the data: It was from reference gene primer amplification that nucleated cell counts were estimated. Clones were read by immunoSEQ multiplex PCR, and TCRdb kept only the in-frame ones, dropping some. V and J calls and clone size are as listed in that table; D and trimming were resolved from the DNA. The top ten hold around 4.8% of the sample, which has over 140,000 clones, 70% to 80% seen once. The sample consisted of peripheral blood. The sequence derives from an elderly woman with active or convalescent COVID-19.

This CDR3 reads CASSVGVHSPLHF. The CDR3 coding sequence is TGTGCCAGCAGCGTAGGCGTCCATTCACCCCTCCACTTT. The chain is built from TRBV9 and TRBJ1-6; D remains ambiguous. Germline V CDR1 and CDR2: SGDLS, YYNGEE. Trimming pared 0 bases from V and 8 bases from J, leaving 6 bases between. The CDR3 totals 13 residues.